The 2 T cell receptor beta chains given below trace back to one sample, sequenced in a study of blood T cell repertoires in COVID-19. Only in-frame clones appear in the TCRdb table, and some are missing; sequencing was by immunoSEQ multiplex PCR. The sample contains 350,000 to 450,000 clones, 70% to 90% of which appear only once. Sequencing was performed on peripheral blood. The receptors originated from a man aged 35-49 years with acute or convalescent COVID-19.

The gene calls are TRBV27 and TRBJ1-6; 8 bases agree with TRBD1. V lost 8 bases and J lost 6; bases outside the gene matches: 6. In germline, CDR1 is MNHEY, CDR2 SMNVEV (reference sequence). This CDR3 has 14 amino acids. The CDR3 region has the DNA TGTGCCAGCGGAGAACAGGGGGGTAATTCACCCCTCCACTTT. This codes for CASGEQGGNSPLHF.

V gene TRBV5-1 combines with J gene TRBJ2-7; D may be TRBD2 (6 bases). V lost 4 bases and J lost 1, with 15 bases in between. The V gene's germline CDR1 is SGHRS and CDR2 YFSETQ. This CDR3 spans 15 amino acids. The CDR3 loop reads CASSAPGRGSYEQYF. CDR3 coding DNA: TGCGCCAGCAGCGCCCCTGGGCGGGGATCCTACGAGCAGTACTTC. The complete variable domain, with remaining parts taken from reference TRBV5-1 and TRBJ2-7, reads KAGVTQTPRYLIKTRGQQVTLSCSPISGHRSVSWYQQTPGQGLQFLFEYFSETQRNKGNFPGRFSGRQFSNSRSEMNVSTLELGDSALYLCASSAPGRGSYEQYFGPGTRLTVT.